This is a list of T cell receptor beta chains from one sample in a study of cytomegalovirus exposure and HLA in healthy donors. TCRdb keeps only in-frame clones here, not all; method: immunoSEQ multiplex PCR. The sample gives 150,000 to 170,000 clones, roughly 86% of which show up once; approximately 2% is in the top ten. Sequences were obtained from PBMCs. The receptors were gathered from a human donor in good health. CDR3s include the opening cysteine and the closing phenylalanine or tryptophan. The D gene is left open where the match is weak. Size values are once, few and many counts, or a class for expanded clones, and some rows have none.

CDR3nt: TGTGCCAGCAGCGGTAGCAGCCTCAAAGCTTTCTTT
CDR3aa: CASSGSSLKAFF
d_gene: NA
len: 12
abundance: NA
v_gene: TRBV7-9
j_gene: TRBJ1-1

CDR3nt: TGTGCCAGCAGTTACCCCGGCGGACCCCAGCATTTT
CDR3aa: CASSYPGGPQHF
d_gene: NA
len: 12
abundance: NA
v_gene: TRBV6-6
j_gene: TRBJ1-5

CDR3nt: TGTGCCAGCTCACCTCCGGACAGGTTGAATGGAAACACCATATATTTT
CDR3aa: CASSPPDRLNGNTIYF
d_gene: TRBD1
len: 16
abundance: NA
v_gene: TRBV18
j_gene: TRBJ1-3

CDR3nt: TGCGCCAGCAGCTTTCGGCCTAGCGGGGAAGGTTACGAAGAGACCCAGTACTTC
CDR3aa: CASSFRPSGEGYEETQYF
d_gene: TRBD2
len: 18
abundance: NA
v_gene: TRBV5-1
j_gene: TRBJ2-5

CDR3nt: TGTGCCAGCAGTGATCCCACAGGTCCTGGCGCTGGCTACACCTTC
CDR3aa: CASSDPTGPGAGYTF
d_gene: NA
len: 15
abundance: NA
v_gene: TRBV25-1
j_gene: TRBJ1-2

CDR3nt: TGTGCCAGCAGCGTAGAGGACTACTACACCGGGGAGCTGTTTTTT
CDR3aa: CASSVEDYYTGELFF
d_gene: NA
len: 15
abundance: NA
v_gene: TRBV9
j_gene: TRBJ2-2

CDR3nt: TGTGCCAGCTCACAGAGCGGGGGCTGGGACACTGAAGCTTTCTTT
CDR3aa: CASSQSGGWDTEAFF
d_gene: NA
len: 15
abundance: NA
v_gene: TRBV18
j_gene: TRBJ1-1

CDR3nt: TGTGCCAGCAGCTTTGGGGGGGACAGGATCCACGAGCAGTACTTC
CDR3aa: CASSFGGDRIHEQYF
d_gene: NA
len: 15
abundance: NA
v_gene: TRBV5-4
j_gene: TRBJ2-7

CDR3nt: TGCAGCGTTGAAAGACAGGGGGTTGACAATGAGCAGTTCTTC
CDR3aa: CSVERQGVDNEQFF
d_gene: TRBD1
len: 14
abundance: NA
v_gene: TRBV29-1
j_gene: TRBJ2-1

CDR3nt: TGCGCCAGCACGACAACAGGGCTCTCTGGAAACACCATATATTTT
CDR3aa: CASTTTGLSGNTIYF
d_gene: NA
len: 15
abundance: NA
v_gene: TRBV5-1
j_gene: TRBJ1-3

CDR3nt: TGTGCCAGCAGTTACTGGGACAGGGCTGGCTACACCTTC
CDR3aa: CASSYWDRAGYTF
d_gene: TRBD1
len: 13
abundance: NA
v_gene: TRBV6-5
j_gene: TRBJ1-2

CDR3nt: TGTGCCAGCAGCCCGTCGACAGGGATCTTCGAGCAGTACTTC
CDR3aa: CASSPSTGIFEQYF
d_gene: TRBD1
len: 14
abundance: once
v_gene: TRBV11-2
j_gene: TRBJ2-7

CDR3nt: TGTGCCAGCTCACCGGTACCAGGGAACACTGAAGCTTTCTTT
CDR3aa: CASSPVPGNTEAFF
d_gene: NA
len: 14
abundance: NA
v_gene: TRBV18
j_gene: TRBJ1-1

CDR3nt: TGTGCCAGCTCACCAGGCAGGGTCGACTATGGCTACACCTTC
CDR3aa: CASSPGRVDYGYTF
d_gene: NA
len: 14
abundance: NA
v_gene: TRBV18
j_gene: TRBJ1-2

CDR3nt: TGTGCCAGCAGCCTCAGCGGGGCTAAGGCCAATGAGCAGTTCTTC
CDR3aa: CASSLSGAKANEQFF
d_gene: TRBD2
len: 15
abundance: NA
v_gene: TRBV5-6
j_gene: TRBJ2-1

CDR3nt: TGTGCCACCGGACAGGGAAGGAGCTCCTACAATGAGCAGTTCTTC
CDR3aa: CATGQGRSSYNEQFF
d_gene: TRBD1
len: 15
abundance: NA
v_gene: TRBV15
j_gene: TRBJ2-1

CDR3nt: TGTGCCAGTAGTATCGGGGGGCTGAGCACTGAAGCTTTCTTT
CDR3aa: CASSIGGLSTEAFF
d_gene: NA
len: 14
abundance: NA
v_gene: TRBV19
j_gene: TRBJ1-1

CDR3nt: TGTGCCAGCAGTTTAAAGTCTCCCCTCCCTAGCAGAGACTACAATGAGCAGTTCTTC
CDR3aa: CASSLKSPLPSRDYNEQFF
d_gene: NA
len: 19
abundance: NA
v_gene: TRBV27
j_gene: TRBJ2-1

CDR3nt: TGTGCCAGCAGCGTAGTAGCTTCTGGTGGGGGGGCAAGGACTGAAGCTTTCTTT
CDR3aa: CASSVVASGGGARTEAFF
d_gene: NA
len: 18
abundance: NA
v_gene: TRBV9
j_gene: TRBJ1-1

CDR3nt: TGTGCCAGCAAGTTTCGGGGGGCGGCTTTCTTT
CDR3aa: CASKFRGAAFF
d_gene: NA
len: 11
abundance: once
v_gene: TRBV28
j_gene: TRBJ1-1

CDR3nt: TGTGCCAGTAGTATGACAGGACCGAACACCGGGGAGCTGTTTTTT
CDR3aa: CASSMTGPNTGELFF
d_gene: NA
len: 15
abundance: once
v_gene: TRBV19
j_gene: TRBJ2-2

CDR3nt: TGTGCCAGCGGAAAAGACAAACCCACAGATACGCAGTATTTT
CDR3aa: CASGKDKPTDTQYF
d_gene: NA
len: 14
abundance: NA
v_gene: TRBV11-2
j_gene: TRBJ2-3

CDR3nt: TGTGCCAGCAGCTCTCACATGAACACTGAAGCTTTCTTT
CDR3aa: CASSSHMNTEAFF
d_gene: NA
len: 13
abundance: NA
v_gene: TRBV5-6
j_gene: TRBJ1-1

CDR3nt: TGCGCCAGCAGCCAACAATACCAGCAGGACACCGGGGAGCTGTTTTTT
CDR3aa: CASSQQYQQDTGELFF
d_gene: NA
len: 16
abundance: NA
v_gene: TRBV4-3
j_gene: TRBJ2-2

CDR3nt: TGCGCCAGCAGCTTGGGGCTAGCCCCCGGCAATGAGCAGTTCTTC
CDR3aa: CASSLGLAPGNEQFF
d_gene: NA
len: 15
abundance: NA
v_gene: TRBV5-1
j_gene: TRBJ2-1

CDR3nt: TGTGCCAGCAGTTACTCGGCGGGTACCTACGAGCAGTACTTC
CDR3aa: CASSYSAGTYEQYF
d_gene: NA
len: 14
abundance: NA
v_gene: TRBV6-6
j_gene: TRBJ2-7

CDR3nt: TGTGCCAGCAGTCGTTCAGGGGAAGAAGCTTTCTTT
CDR3aa: CASSRSGEEAFF
d_gene: NA
len: 12
abundance: once
v_gene: TRBV6-5
j_gene: TRBJ1-1

CDR3nt: TGTGCTAGTGGTTTGACGGGGACCGGGGAGCTGTTTTTT
CDR3aa: CASGLTGTGELFF
d_gene: NA
len: 13
abundance: NA
v_gene: TRBV12-5
j_gene: TRBJ2-2

CDR3nt: TGTGCCAGCAGCCGCCATATTGGGGGGACAGGGGGCCGGCAAGAGACCCAGTACTTC
CDR3aa: CASSRHIGGTGGRQETQYF
d_gene: TRBD1
len: 19
abundance: NA
v_gene: TRBV4-2
j_gene: TRBJ2-5

CDR3nt: TGTGCCAGCTCACCAGGGAGCGCGGGAGGGCCCCACGAGCAGTACTTC
CDR3aa: CASSPGSAGGPHEQYF
d_gene: TRBD2
len: 16
abundance: NA
v_gene: TRBV18
j_gene: TRBJ2-7

CDR3nt: TGTGCCAGCAGCTTACAGGGCTCGGAGACCCAGTACTTC
CDR3aa: CASSLQGSETQYF
d_gene: NA
len: 13
abundance: NA
v_gene: TRBV11-3
j_gene: TRBJ2-5

CDR3nt: TGTGCCAGCAGCTTGGAGAGCAATCAGCCCCAGCATTTT
CDR3aa: CASSLESNQPQHF
d_gene: NA
len: 13
abundance: few
v_gene: TRBV7-9
j_gene: TRBJ1-5

CDR3nt: TGTGCTAGTGGTTTGGACAGCAACACTGAAGCTTTCTTT
CDR3aa: CASGLDSNTEAFF
d_gene: NA
len: 13
abundance: NA
v_gene: TRBV12-5
j_gene: TRBJ1-1

CDR3nt: TGTGCCAGTAGGGGGCCTGGAAACACCATATATTTT
CDR3aa: CASRGPGNTIYF
d_gene: NA
len: 12
abundance: NA
v_gene: TRBV19
j_gene: TRBJ1-3

CDR3nt: TGTGCCAGCAGTTTGACAGGGAGCTCTGGAAACACCATATATTTT
CDR3aa: CASSLTGSSGNTIYF
d_gene: TRBD1
len: 15
abundance: NA
v_gene: TRBV2
j_gene: TRBJ1-3

CDR3nt: TGTGCCAGCAGAAGTTTAGCAGGGGTAGAGAACACTGAAGCTTTCTTT
CDR3aa: CASRSLAGVENTEAFF
d_gene: NA
len: 16
abundance: NA
v_gene: TRBV5-6
j_gene: TRBJ1-1

CDR3nt: TGTGCCGTCCTAGCGGGAGGTCCCACAGATACGCAGTATTTT
CDR3aa: CAVLAGGPTDTQYF
d_gene: TRBD2
len: 14
abundance: NA
v_gene: TRBV10-3
j_gene: TRBJ2-3

CDR3nt: TGTGCCAGCAGTGATGGTACTAGCGGGAGCCGGTCCTACAATGAGCAGTTCTTC
CDR3aa: CASSDGTSGSRSYNEQFF
d_gene: TRBD2
len: 18
abundance: once
v_gene: TRBV6-1
j_gene: TRBJ2-1

CDR3nt: TGTGCCAGCAGAGATACACTGGGCCGGAACACTGAAGCTTTCTTT
CDR3aa: CASRDTLGRNTEAFF
d_gene: NA
len: 15
abundance: NA
v_gene: TRBV11-2
j_gene: TRBJ1-1

CDR3nt: TGTGCCAGCAGTGAATACGGCAGGGGGAATCTCGATGAGCAGTTCTTC
CDR3aa: CASSEYGRGNLDEQFF
d_gene: TRBD1
len: 16
abundance: NA
v_gene: TRBV25-1
j_gene: TRBJ2-1

CDR3nt: TGTGCCAGCTCACAGGGGATGGACTATGGCTACACCTTC
CDR3aa: CASSQGMDYGYTF
d_gene: NA
len: 13
abundance: NA
v_gene: TRBV18
j_gene: TRBJ1-2

CDR3nt: TGTGCCAGCAGTTTAAGTTCGGAGAAGGAAGAGACCCAGTACTTC
CDR3aa: CASSLSSEKEETQYF
d_gene: NA
len: 15
abundance: NA
v_gene: TRBV28
j_gene: TRBJ2-5